This T cell receptor beta chain was profiled in a study of early T cells in non-severe SARS-CoV-2 infection (dated by TCRdb to 2020 to 2023). About the study as a whole: TCR sequencing used bulk RNA from unsorted whole blood, so alpha and beta chains could not be paired.

A case-control design nested within a healthcare worker cohort in London, UK, was used, with weekly nasopharyngeal swab PCR tests and blood sampling performed. Healthcare workers were enrolled in the week of the UK lockdown, from 23 to 31 March 2020, and were followed every week for up to 16 weeks. What the work shows at the level of the full study, not this receptor alone: VDJdb matching was skewed toward anti-spike CD8 responses, so virus-specific expansions were likely underestimated and private and CD4 specificities were missed.

This clonotype occurred a few times. The target of this receptor is not known. Base qualities are missing; no much larger clone stands one base away. The protocol used for the library was 5' RACE. TCRdb records NextSeq 500 as the sequencer. To correct for sequencing error and PCR bias, the TCR library protocol tagged individual cDNA molecules with unique molecular identifiers. Both TCR alpha and beta chains were sequenced, and tight co-correlation was observed between alpha and beta sequence abundances in each sample. On the study's bioinformatics: Decombinator V4 was used to perform V gene, J gene and CDR3 annotation of TCR sequences. TCRs were defined as expanded if a significant change between any two time points was detected under a Poisson model with p below 0.0001. TCR abundances were normalised to the total number of TCRs sequenced per sample and were expressed as counts per million. VDJdb, accessed 1 November 2021, was searched for CMV, EBV and SARS-CoV-2 annotated TCRs, excluding TCRs annotated for multiple antigens. TCRdb cleaned the public reads at Q25 with fastp, built clones with MiXCR and kept in-frame beta chains. Entries are consolidated by CDR3 protein sequence, retaining the most common genes and DNA. Here the V and J calls rest on TCRdb's processing, not on the authors' analysis. The sample profile shows roughly 100,000 distinct CDR3 sequences; roughly 13% of them were found once. The ten largest clones represent around 2.4% of the sample.

The sample taken for sequencing was whole blood. This TCR derives from an adult who was a healthcare worker with PCR-confirmed SARS-CoV-2 infection or an uninfected control (not recorded which).

The sequenced DNA is TGTGCCAGCAGCGATCCTACAGGGGGAAATTCACCCCTCCACTTT. It translates as CASSDPTGGNSPLHF. The chain couples TRBV5-4 to TRBJ1-6, and 8 junctional nucleotides match TRBD1. Relative to germline, V is missing 4 bases and J is missing 7 bases, with 7 bases of the junction outside any gene match. Including the terminal cysteine and phenylalanine, the CDR3 comprises 15 residues. Just the 45-base CDR3 DNA is kept, in frame starting at base 1. CDR1 SGHNT and CDR2 YYREEE were looked up in the germline V gene (reference sequence).